Shown below are 10 T cell receptor beta chains from a single sample sequenced in a study of T cell repertoires in ileal Crohn's disease. Data came from immunoSEQ multiplex PCR; TCRdb stores just in-frame clones and leaves some out. The sample holds about 4,100 clones, about 82% seen once. The sample taken for sequencing was ileal tissue. Source of these receptors: an adult with Crohn's disease.

This clone is a singleton in its sample. V is TRBV6-5 and J is TRBJ1-1; a possible D gene is TRBD1 (6 bases). In germline, CDR1 is MNHEY, CDR2 SVGAGI. Trimming stripped 6 bases from V and 6 bases from J, with 17 bases between. There are 14 residues in the CDR3. CDR3 loop: CASSKTTGRPEAFF. The CDR3 DNA reads as TGTGCCAGCAGCAAAACAACAGGGAGACCTGAAGCTTTCTTT.

The CDR3 DNA is TGCGCCAGCAGCTTGGGTTGGACTAGCGGGACGACAGATACGCAGTATTTT. Translated, it gives CASSLGWTSGTTDTQYF. V is TRBV5-1 and J is TRBJ2-3; TRBD2 matches at 12 bases. Germline V gene lookup returns CDR1 SGHRS and CDR2 YFSETQ. The CDR3 has 17 residues. V lost 0 bases and J lost 3; bases outside the gene matches: 5.

The table lists this clone with a few counts. The V and J genes are TRBV19 and TRBJ2-7; 8 bases are a match to TRBD2. Germline V CDR1 and CDR2: LNHDA, SQIVND (reference sequence). This CDR3 comprises 15 residues. The J segment lost 3 bases and the V segment lost 5 bases, leaving 9 bases of the junction unmatched. The CDR3 region is CASSLRGGPNYEQYF. The CDR3 DNA is TGTGCCAGTAGTCTCCGGGGGGGCCCCAACTACGAGCAGTACTTC.

This chain links TRBV30 with TRBJ2-7, with D possibly TRBD2 on 6 matching bases. The V gene's germline CDR1 is GTSNPN and CDR2 SVGIG (reference sequence). Trimming left V 4 bases short and J 2 bases short, with 12 bases between. This CDR3 comprises 13 residues. CDR3 protein: CAWTRDSAYEQYF. The CDR3 DNA reads TGTGCCTGGACCCGGGACTCCGCCTACGAGCAGTACTTC.

The chain is built from TRBV5-6 and TRBJ2-2; no clear D gene. The germline V and J ends were trimmed by 3 bases and 0 bases, with 15 bases remaining between them. The germline V gene has CDR1 SGHDT and CDR2 YYEEEE. This CDR3 is 17 amino acids long. CDR3 protein: CASSSVILETNTGELFF. CDR3 in DNA: TGTGCCAGCAGCTCGGTCATCTTGGAGACGAACACCGGGGAGCTGTTTTTT.

Only a few counts were recorded for this clone. One end of the junction does not line up with germline, which may come from a read error. The chain carries TRBV5-6 and TRBJ1-3, with 7 nucleotides matching TRBD1. Germline V CDR1 and CDR2: SGHDT, YYEEEE. The CDR3 has 17 amino acids. The CDR3 sequence: CASSFWGRGRTGNTIYF. The CDR3 coding sequence is TGTGCGAGCAGCTTTTGGGGAAGGGGGCGCACGGGAAACACCATATATTTT.

This clone has just one count. At one end the junction does not follow the germline gene, possibly because of a read error. This sample includes further DNA sequences coding for the same CDR3. This chain uses TRBV15 with TRBJ2-5; TRBD1 matches at 7 bases. Germline lookup yields CDR1 LNHNV and CDR2 YYDKDF (reference sequence). The CDR3 is made up of 16 amino acids. The CDR3 region has the DNA TGCGCCACCAGCCGGGACCTAGGGGGCGCATTGGAGACCCAGTACTTC. It codes for CATSRDLGGALETQYF. Supplemented by reference TRBV15 and TRBJ2-5, the full variable domain reads DAMVIQNPRYQVTQFGKPVTLSCSQTLNHNVMYWYQQKSSQAPKLLFHYYDKDFNNEADTPDNFQSRRPNTSFCFLDIRSPGLGDTAMYLCATSRDLGGALETQYFGPGTRLLVL.

The rearrangement uses TRBV2 and TRBJ2-5; 9 nucleotides align to TRBD1. Gene TRBJ2-7 matches the end of the DNA better, so the J call may be wrong. This CDR3 is built from 15 residues. Germline V lookup: CDR1 SNHLY, CDR2 FYNNEI. CDR3 amino acids: CASSDGDRVRYEQYF. In nucleotides, the CDR3 is TGTGCCAGCAGTGACGGGGACAGGGTTAGGTACGAGCAGTACTTC.

V and J are TRBV6-1 and TRBJ2-3; 9 positions agree with TRBD2. This CDR3 comprises 17 residues. Trimming at V came to 3 bases and at J to 6 bases, leaving 13 bases not matched to a gene. The germline V gene has CDR1 MNHNS and CDR2 SASEGT. CDR3 nucleotide sequence: TGTGCCAGCAGTGAGGGGCGGGGGGGCGTGGGAACTGATACGCAGTATTTT. Translating it yields CASSEGRGGVGTDTQYF.

In this sample, this clone turned up a few times. The CDR3 DNA reads TGTGCCAGCAGAACTAGCGGCAATGAGCAGTTCTTC. This gives the protein CASRTSGNEQFF. The V and J genes are TRBV28 and TRBJ2-1; 8 positions match TRBD2. V dropped 6 bases and J dropped 6; count of bases not matched to a gene: 1. The length of the CDR3 is 12 residues. Germline V CDR1 and CDR2: MDHEN, SYDVKM.